This T cell receptor beta chain was observed in a study of blood T cell repertoires in COVID-19. This CDR3 is 15 amino acids long. V was shortened by 4 bases and J by 2 bases, with 14 bases between the two germline ends. CDR1 SGHDN and CDR2 FVKESK come from the germline V gene. In the study's own analysis: Reference gene primer amplification gave nucleated cell count estimates. Sequencing was performed with immunoSEQ multiplex PCR; in TCRdb, only in-frame clones are kept and a portion is missing. That table supplies the V and J calls and clone size; D and trimming were determined from the DNA. Of about 49,000 clones listed, roughly 82% were seen once; the top ten hold less than 3%.

Source material: peripheral blood. The TCR comes from a woman aged 55-75 years with acute or convalescent COVID-19. The rearrangement joins TRBV14 to TRBJ1-2, with a possible D match to TRBD1 (6 bases). As DNA, the CDR3 is TGTGCCAGCAGCCCTCTGTTAGGGGGAAACTATGGCTACACCTTC. Residues: CASSPLLGGNYGYTF.